The entry below gives a single T cell receptor beta chain sequence along with its context. This record comes from a study of blood T cell repertoires in COVID-19. Study context: COVID-19 samples, acute and convalescent, were from the United States, Italy and Spain. PBMCs, B-cell-depleted T cells, or T cells provided the cDNA or gDNA that made up the material.

The ends lost 2 bases at V and 2 bases at J; junction bases unmatched: 3. Germline CDR1 MNHEY, CDR2 SMNVEV (reference sequence). This CDR3 has 15 amino acids. Original analysis: Reference gene primers were amplified, and this amplification served to estimate nucleated cell counts. Method: immunoSEQ multiplex PCR; TCRdb's copy keeps in-frame clones and lacks some. That table supplies the V and J calls and clone size; D and trimming were determined from the DNA. The table records around 170,000 clones, about 83% of them present only once. Sample: peripheral blood. The source of this sequence is a human donor in a cohort sampled during active COVID-19. The chain couples TRBV27 to TRBJ2-3; 8 nucleotides line up with TRBD1. The CDR3 here is CASSLGDRFTDTQYF. The CDR3 region has the DNA TGTGCCAGCAGTTTAGGGGACAGGTTCACAGATACGCAGTATTTT.